A single TCR beta chain is shown here with its context. This table comes from immunoSEQ multiplex PCR, and its TCRdb copy is limited to in-frame clones, with some not included. Of 130,000 to 150,000 clones in the sample, 88% were seen once. This record belongs to a study of radiation and T cells in renal cell carcinoma. Study background: Nephrectomy followed 15 Gy stereotactic body radiation by 4 weeks.

As to time point: baseline pretreatment blood. Treatment of the sample: 15 Gy SBRT to primary tumor, nephrectomy 4 weeks later. Clear cell pathology was present in this patient's renal cell carcinoma. This CDR3 has 15 amino acids. Germline-derived CDR1 and CDR2 are SGHRS and YFSETQ. The germline V and J ends were trimmed by 1 base and 1 base, with 10 bases remaining between them. The TCR comes from a woman aged 70-85 years with renal cell carcinoma. The specimen was blood, collected from a patient whose treatment included radiotherapy and nephrectomy. The rearrangement joins TRBV5-1 to TRBJ2-3; D perhaps matches TRBD2 (6 bases). The CDR3 loop reads CASSLNPGGTDTQYF. In nucleotides, the CDR3 is TGCGCCAGCAGCTTGAATCCGGGGGGCACAGATACGCAGTATTTT.